The clone carrying this T cell receptor beta chain was counted once. The entry originates in a study of blood T cell repertoires in COVID-19. Study context: The origin of the acute and convalescent COVID-19 samples was the United States, Italy and Spain.

The germline V gene encodes CDR1 SGHRS and CDR2 YFSETQ. The germline V and J ends were trimmed by 0 bases and 10 bases, with 14 bases remaining between them. This CDR3 comprises 15 residues. Assay used: immunoSEQ multiplex PCR; TCRdb lists only in-frame clones, some missing. The sample holds about 41,000 clones, approximately 90% seen once. Sequencing input: peripheral blood. This receptor was identified in a man aged 60 to 75 with acute or convalescent COVID-19. The chain combines TRBV5-1 with TRBJ1-6; D gene unclear. CDR3: CASSLELPPGSPLHF. The CDR3 DNA follows: TGCGCCAGCAGCTTGGAACTCCCACCGGGGTCACCCCTCCACTTT.